The 2 T cell receptor beta chains reported below all come from one sample, sequenced in a study of tumor and adjacent non-tumor tissue in lung cancer. This sample's RNA came from whole unsorted tissue. TCRbeta libraries were built with three rounds of nested PCR, modified from ARM-PCR. Each CDR3 protein is one row after TCRdb ran MiXCR on the multiplex PCR reads. The sample contains 120,000 or so distinct CDR3 sequences, around three fifths of which appear only once. The sample consisted of lung tumor tissue. These receptors were collected from a young man with non-small cell lung cancer.

This chain links TRBV7-3 with TRBJ2-2; D unresolved. The CDR3 covers 13 residues. Trimming pared 3 bases from V and 2 bases from J, leaving 4 bases between. Per the germline V gene, CDR1 is SGHTA and CDR2 is FQGTGA. CDR3 in amino acids: CASSLTNTGELFF. The CDR3 region has the DNA TGTGCCAGCAGCTTGACCAACACCGGGGAGCTGTTTTTT.

As for this clonotype: At one of its ends the junction is not consistent with the germline gene, which may arise from a read error. The chain employs TRBV6-5 and TRBJ1-2; D ambiguous. This CDR3 is 9 amino acids long. Germline loops: CDR1 MNHEY, CDR2 SVGAGI. The DNA for the CDR3 is TGTGCCAGCAGTCGATGGCTACACTTC. Translated: CASSRWLHF.